This TCR beta chain emerged from a study of cytomegalovirus exposure and HLA in healthy donors. TCRdb keeps only in-frame clones here, not all; method: immunoSEQ multiplex PCR. Among 110,000 or so clones listed, approximately 95% were seen once. CDR1 is SGHTA and CDR2 is FQGNSA in the germline V gene. Trimming removed 2 bases from V and 4 bases from J, with 14 bases in between. This CDR3 region has 15 residues. This receptor was obtained from a woman aged 18-30 years in good health and CMV-seronegative. The chain employs TRBV7-2 and TRBJ1-2; no clear D. Sequencing was performed on PBMCs. CDR3 region: CASSLSSGLGYGYTF. The CDR3 coding sequence is TGTGCCAGCAGCTTAAGCTCAGGCTTGGGCTATGGCTACACCTTC.